One sample yielded the 2 T cell receptor beta chains listed below, sequenced in a study of shared T cell receptors in the human thymus. Assay: immunoSEQ multiplex PCR; the TCRdb copy retains only in-frame clones and omits some. The data contain hundreds of thousands of clones, more than 70% of them singletons. The sample was also linked to a second study, of human thymus T cells.

The sample was thymocytes. The receptors were sampled from a boy in the first two years of life with a congenital heart defect.

This rearrangement joins TRBV27 to TRBJ2-7; the D gene is possibly TRBD1 (6 bases). Between the trimmed V and J ends, which lost 5 bases and 1 base, there was a span of 18 bases. The CDR3 sequence is 16 residues long. Germline CDR1 and CDR2: MNHEY and SMNVEV (reference sequence). The CDR3 DNA follows: TGTGCCAGCAGTCCTACAGGGAACAGACGGTCCTACGAGCAGTACTTC. It codes for CASSPTGNRRSYEQYF.

Of note for this clone: The identical CDR3 is also encoded by other nucleotide sequences in the sample. The chain combines TRBV5-1 with TRBJ1-1; the D gene is possibly TRBD1 (5 bases). The CDR3 has 13 amino acids. V lost 4 bases, J lost 1 base, and 8 bases lay in between. Per germline, CDR1 SGHRS and CDR2 YFSETQ. In DNA form, the CDR3 reads TGCGCCAGCAGCCTTGACAGGAACACTGAAGCTTTCTTT. Amino acid sequence: CASSLDRNTEAFF.